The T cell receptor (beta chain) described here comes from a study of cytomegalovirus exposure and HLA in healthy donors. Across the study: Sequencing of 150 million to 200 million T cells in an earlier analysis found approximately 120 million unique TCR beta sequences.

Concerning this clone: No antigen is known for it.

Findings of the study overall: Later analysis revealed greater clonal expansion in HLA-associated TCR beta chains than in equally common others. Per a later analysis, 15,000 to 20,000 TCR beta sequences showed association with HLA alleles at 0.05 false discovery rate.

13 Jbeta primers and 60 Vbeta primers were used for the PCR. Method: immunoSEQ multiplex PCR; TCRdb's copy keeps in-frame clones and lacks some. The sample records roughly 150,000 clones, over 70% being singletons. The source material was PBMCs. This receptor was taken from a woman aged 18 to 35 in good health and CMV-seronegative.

CDR3 coding DNA: TGTGCCAGCAGAGGGGGATACTCCTTTTTAGAGACCCAGTACTTC. Translating gives CASRGGYSFLETQYF. The rearrangement uses TRBV27 and TRBJ2-5; weak D call: TRBD1 (6 bases). Trimming removed 6 bases from V and 4 bases from J, with 18 bases in between. The CDR3 covers 15 residues. Germline assignment: CDR1 MNHEY and CDR2 SMNVEV (reference sequence).